What follows describes a single T cell receptor beta chain. As handled by the study authors: How many nucleated cells were present was estimated from reference gene primer amplification. Repertoires were generated with immunoSEQ multiplex PCR, while TCRdb's copy carries only in-frame clones and drops some. That table furnishes V, J and clone size, whereas the DNA furnished D and trimming. This sample has fewer than 85,000 clones, with more than 65% found just once. This CDR3 has 15 residues. Germline V gene sequence: CDR1 SEHNR, CDR2 FQNEAQ (reference sequence). V shed 1 base, J shed 1 base, and the junction held 3 bases outside the gene matches. This sample was included in a study of blood T cell repertoires in COVID-19. At the level of the study: Acute and convalescent COVID-19 samples came from the United States, Italy and Spain. T cells, B-cell-depleted T cells, or PBMCs provided the cDNA or gDNA that served as material.

Sequenced sample: peripheral blood. The sequence came from a human donor in a cohort sampled during active COVID-19. The V and J genes are TRBV7-9 and TRBJ2-7; TRBD2 agrees at 8 bases. CDR3 residues: CASSLVVAGSYEQYF. The CDR3 DNA follows: TGTGCCAGCAGCTTAGTGGTAGCGGGGTCCTACGAGCAGTACTTC.